This T cell receptor beta chain was retrieved from a study of human T cells and chemical hapten exposure. Concerning this clonotype: Its antigen is undetermined.

Points from the study as a whole: Expanded TCRs formed significantly more large CDR3 similarity clusters than controls. Among TCRs, those above 1 in 1000 frequency were unaffected by DPC sensitization.

The CDR3 has 13 residues. With 3 bases removed from V and 14 bases from J, the gap between germline ends came to 22 bases. The germline V gene has CDR1 DFQATT and CDR2 SNEGSKA (reference sequence). It was the library that attached unique molecular identifiers to individual cDNA molecules. In TCRdb, the RACE reads were re-called with MiXCR into one record per CDR3 protein. In the table there are fewer than 350,000 distinct CDR3 sequences, 7.5% to 9% of which are singletons. Time point: pre-sensitization, week 0. Treatment given: therapeutic diphenylcyclopropenone sensitization with weekly scalp DPC. The donor pool consisted of alopecia patients aged 18 to 70 years, considered suitable for DPC.

Sample: whole blood, taken in connection with sensitization to the hapten diphenylcyclopropenone (DPC). The TCR sequence derives from a man between 18 and 35 years old with alopecia areata. Some clones in this sample may be carry-over from other donors' samples. The chain has TRBV20-1 and TRBJ1-2; D uncertain. CDR3 in DNA: TGCAGTGCTAGTGCCTGGACGGACCTTATTCCAACCTTC. As protein: CSASAWTDLIPTF.